The entry that follows covers one T cell receptor (beta chain) sequence. This entry belongs to a study of blood T cell repertoires in COVID-19. Background on the study: The origin of the acute and convalescent COVID-19 samples was the United States, Italy and Spain. PBMCs, B-cell-depleted T cells, or T cells were the source of the cDNA or gDNA that made up the material.

Authors' analysis steps: Amplifying reference gene primers gave estimates of nucleated cell counts. Profiled with immunoSEQ multiplex PCR; TCRdb holds only in-frame clones, not every one. The V and J calls and clone size are taken from that table; D and trimming were inferred from the DNA. This table holds 90,000 to 120,000 clones, 80% to 90% found once. This CDR3 has 14 residues. The V end was cut by 4 bases, the J end by 8 bases, with 15 bases between. In germline, CDR1 is SGHRS, CDR2 YFSETQ. Sequenced material: peripheral blood. The clonotype was recovered from a woman older than 75 with acute or convalescent COVID-19. This chain joins TRBV5-1 and TRBJ1-4; D is unclear. The DNA for the CDR3 is TGCGCCAGCAGCAGAGGACTTGGGGAAGAAAAACTGTTTTTT. It encodes CASSRGLGEEKLFF.